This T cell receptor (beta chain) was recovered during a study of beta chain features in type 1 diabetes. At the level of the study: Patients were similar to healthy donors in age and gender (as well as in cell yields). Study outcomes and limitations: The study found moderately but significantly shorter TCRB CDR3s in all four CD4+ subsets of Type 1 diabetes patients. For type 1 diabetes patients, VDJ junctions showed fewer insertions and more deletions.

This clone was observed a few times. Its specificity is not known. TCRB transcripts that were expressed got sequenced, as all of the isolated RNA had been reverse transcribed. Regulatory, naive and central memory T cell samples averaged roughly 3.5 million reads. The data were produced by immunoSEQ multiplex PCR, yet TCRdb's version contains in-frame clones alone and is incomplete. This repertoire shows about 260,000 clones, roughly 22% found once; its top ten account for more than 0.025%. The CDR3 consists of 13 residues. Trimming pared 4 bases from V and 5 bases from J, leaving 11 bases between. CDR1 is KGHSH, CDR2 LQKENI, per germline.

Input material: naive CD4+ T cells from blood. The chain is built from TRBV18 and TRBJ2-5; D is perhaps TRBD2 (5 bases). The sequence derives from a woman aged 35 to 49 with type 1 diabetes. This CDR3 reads CASSQRALETQYF. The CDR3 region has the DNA TGTGCCAGCTCACAGAGGGCCTTGGAGACCCAGTACTTC.